This T cell receptor beta chain appears in the sequencing data of a study of radiation and T cells in renal cell carcinoma. Overall study: Nephrectomy followed 15 Gy stereotactic body radiation by 4 weeks.

Using immunoSEQ multiplex PCR, the repertoire was profiled, and TCRdb retains in-frame clones only, with some absent. The sample lists 100,000 to 150,000 clones; around 85% were seen once. Time point: blood 2 weeks post-SBRT. Treatment of the sample: 15 Gy SBRT to primary tumor, nephrectomy 4 weeks later. Trimming removed 4 bases from V and 5 bases from J, with 11 bases in between. The CDR3 is 14 residues long. From germline, CDR1 is SGHTA and CDR2 FQGTGA. The chain carries TRBV7-3 and TRBJ2-2; D is undetermined. This TCR came from a man aged 50-60 years with renal cell carcinoma. The starting material was blood, obtained from a patient whose treatment included radiotherapy and nephrectomy. CDR3 amino acids: CASSYTINTGELFF. Here the CDR3 DNA reads TGTGCCAGCAGCTACACCATCAATACCGGGGAGCTGTTTTTT.